The next 10 T cell receptor beta chains were all read from a single sample in a study of T cell repertoires in cytomegalovirus infection. The antigens for these receptors are not known. Using its own MiXCR run on the reads, TCRdb lists one record per CDR3 protein. This sample has some 940,000 distinct CDR3 sequences; approximately 31% occur once, and the top ten carry around an eighth. The material sequenced was cultured CD8+ T cells from PBMCs, taken from culture after CMV antigen stimulation. These receptors were collected from a human donor in good health (CMV status not recorded). Some clones in this sample may be carry-over from other donors' samples.

This chain uses TRBV7-4 with TRBJ2-1, with 14 positions matching TRBD2. The J segment lost 9 bases and the V segment lost 2 bases, leaving 9 bases of the junction unmatched. Germline assignment: CDR1 SGHVT and CDR2 SQSDAQ. The CDR3 covers 17 residues. CDR3 DNA: TGTGCCAGCAGCTTATCGACTAGCGGGGGGGCTCTCAGTGAGCAGTTCTTC. Residues: CASSLSTSGGALSEQFF. The full variable domain, in which reference TRBV7-4 and TRBJ2-1 provide the parts outside the CDR3, is GAGVSQSPRYKVAKRGRDVALRCDSISGHVTLYWYRQTLGQGSEVLTYSQSDAQRDKSGRPSGRFSAERPERSVSTLKIQRTEQGDSAVYLCASSLSTSGGALSEQFFGPGTRLTVL.

This clonotype came up a few times. The J gene is TRBJ2-1, the V gene TRBV12-3 or TRBV12-4, with 8 bases lining up with TRBD1. This CDR3 comprises 16 residues. V lost 5 bases to trimming and J lost 6 bases; unmatched junction nucleotides: 12. The CDR3, as DNA: TGTGCCAGCAGTCACACCAGGGGGCGCATGGTCAATGAGCAGTTCTTC. Translation: CASSHTRGRMVNEQFF.

This clonotype was found once. This sequence may be a read error, since a much larger clone differs from it by one base. V usage is TRBV7-6 and J usage is TRBJ1-3; 9 bases map to TRBD1. CDR3 length: 19 amino acids. Germline V CDR1 and CDR2: SGHVS, FNYEAQ. V shed 4 bases and J 2 bases; nucleotides not matched to a gene: 15. DNA of the CDR3: TGTGCCAGCAGCTCCCCACTCAGGACAGGGGACTGGACTGGAAACACCATATATTTT. This encodes CASSSPLRTGDWTGNTIYF.

This chain uses TRBV7-2 with TRBJ2-5, with a weak D call TRBD1 (5 bases). V dropped 7 bases and J dropped 4 bases, with 19 bases sitting between them. This CDR3 is built from 15 residues. Germline assignment: CDR1 SGHTA and CDR2 FQGNSA. The CDR3 nucleotides are TGTGCCAGCATCCCCACGACAGTGCGTGGAGAGACCCAGTACTTC. Protein sequence: CASIPTTVRGETQYF. Full variable domain (outside the CDR3, taken from reference TRBV7-2 and TRBJ2-5): GAGVSQSPSNKVTEKGKDVELRCDPISGHTALYWYRQSLGQGLEFLIYFQGNSAPDKSGLPSDRFSAERTGGSVSTLTIQRTQQEDSAVYLCASIPTTVRGETQYFGPGTRLLVL.

This clonotype appeared a few times. The chain joins TRBV7-8 to TRBJ2-1; possible D gene TRBD1, 5 bases. Germline CDR1 is SGHVS and CDR2 is FQNEAQ. V dropped 2 bases and J dropped 0 bases, with 11 bases sitting between them. The CDR3 runs 16 residues. Written as DNA, the CDR3 is TGTGCCAGCAGCTTATTACAGGAGCTCTCCTACAATGAGCAGTTCTTC. Translated, it gives CASSLLQELSYNEQFF.

This clonotype was detected a few times. The rearrangement links TRBV19 to TRBJ1-2, with unresolved D. Trimming took 6 bases from V and 4 from J, leaving 6 bases between them. The CDR3 runs to 11 residues. Germline V gene sequence: CDR1 LNHDA, CDR2 SQIVND (reference sequence). Here the CDR3 reads CASRRTYGYTF. The CDR3 DNA follows: TGTGCCAGTAGGAGGACCTATGGCTACACCTTC.

The sample holds a few counts of this clonotype. The chain links TRBV6-1 to TRBJ2-3; a weak D match, TRBD1 (6 bases). The germline CDR1 and CDR2 sequences are MNHNS and SASEGT. This CDR3 has 15 residues. The V and J ends lost 6 bases and 8 bases respectively, with 21 bases between them. The CDR3 DNA follows: TGTGCCAGCAGCAACCCGGGACACTCTCCCGGTACGCAGTATTTT. As protein: CASSNPGHSPGTQYF.

The genes are TRBV4-1 and TRBJ2-5; D is undetermined. The CDR3 has 14 residues. The V gene lost 0 bases and the J gene lost 1 base, with 6 bases spanning the gap. Germline V lookup: CDR1 MGHRA, CDR2 YSYEKL. CDR3 bases: TGCGCCAGCAGCCAAGACGGAATCCAAGAGACCCAGTACTTC. It codes for CASSQDGIQETQYF.

This chain connects TRBV9 to TRBJ2-1; D is ambiguous. This CDR3 region has 14 residues. The germline gives CDR1 SGDLS, CDR2 YYNGEE. The V end lost 2 bases, the J end lost 0 bases, and 6 bases lay between the germline ends. The CDR3 sequence: CASSVASSYNEQFF. Written as DNA, the CDR3 is TGTGCCAGCAGCGTGGCGAGCTCCTACAATGAGCAGTTCTTC.

In its sample, this clonotype was seen many times. V usage is TRBV27 and J usage is TRBJ1-3; a possible D gene is TRBD1 (6 bases). Per the germline V gene, CDR1 is MNHEY and CDR2 is SMNVEV (reference sequence). The CDR3 has 18 residues. V lost 6 bases, J lost 4 bases, and 25 bases lay in between. The CDR3 protein is CASRRMAGVPPGGNTIYF. The DNA of the CDR3 is TGTGCCAGCAGGAGGATGGCAGGGGTCCCCCCAGGGGGAAACACCATATATTTT.